This is a list of T cell receptor beta chains from one sample in a study of cytomegalovirus exposure and HLA in healthy donors. TCRdb's copy holds only in-frame clones and misses some; the assay was immunoSEQ multiplex PCR. The sample includes around 130,000 clones, around 8.5% of them seen just once. The sample was PBMCs. All receptors derive from a man in his forties in good health and CMV-seronegative. The CDR3 runs from the conserved cysteine through the conserved F or W. D genes are given only for firm matches. Some rows mark clone size as missing; the rest say once, few, many or name a class of expanded clone.

CDR3 protein | CDR3 DNA | clone size | J gene | CDR3 length | V gene | D gene
CASSWTSGADTQYF | TGTGCCAGCAGCTGGACTAGCGGGGCAGATACGCAGTATTTT | few | TRBJ2-3 | 14 | TRBV6-5 | TRBD2
CASSPGQGGTQYF | TGTGCCAGCAGTCCGGGACAGGGAGGGACCCAGTACTTC | few | TRBJ2-5 | 13 | TRBV27 | TRBD1
CASTLRETEAFF | TGTGCCAGTACCCTAAGGGAGACTGAAGCTTTCTTT | - | TRBJ1-1 | 12 | TRBV19 | -
CASSQLIGGEYGATQYF | TGTGCCAGCAGCCAACTTATCGGGGGGGAATACGGGGCGACCCAGTACTTC | - | TRBJ2-5 | 17 | TRBV4-2 | TRBD2
CASSPGSTEAFF | TGTGCCAGCAGCCCAGGGTCCACTGAAGCTTTCTTT | - | TRBJ1-1 | 12 | TRBV7-9 | -
CASSLASEKLFF | TGTGCCAGCAGCTTAGCGAGTGAAAAACTGTTTTTT | few | TRBJ1-4 | 12 | TRBV7-9 | -
CASSRGGSGGAYEQYF | TGTGCCAGCAGTAGAGGTGGTAGCGGGGGGGCCTACGAGCAGTACTTC | few | TRBJ2-7 | 16 | TRBV2 | TRBD2
CSAGEGYEQFF | TGCAGTGCTGGGGAGGGGTACGAGCAGTTCTTC | - | TRBJ2-1 | 11 | TRBV20-1 | TRBD2
CASSEGQGARDTQYF | TGTGCCAGCAGTGAGGGACAGGGGGCAAGAGATACGCAGTATTTT | - | TRBJ2-3 | 15 | TRBV2 | TRBD1
CASSVQGTANTGELFF | TGTGCCAGCAGCGTTCAGGGGACAGCGAACACCGGGGAGCTGTTTTTT | - | TRBJ2-2 | 16 | TRBV9 | TRBD1
CASRGQGAYEQYF | TGTGCCAGCAGGGGACAGGGGGCCTACGAGCAGTACTTC | - | TRBJ2-7 | 13 | TRBV6-5 | TRBD1
CASSPADSLDGYTF | TGTGCCAGCAGCCCCGCCGACAGTCTAGATGGCTACACCTTC | few | TRBJ1-2 | 14 | TRBV5-5 | -
CASTWQGAYNEQFF | TGTGCCAGCACATGGCAGGGGGCCTACAATGAGCAGTTCTTC | few | TRBJ2-1 | 14 | TRBV6-1 | TRBD1
CASSRGLAGKETQYF | TGTGCCAGCAGCAGGGGACTAGCGGGTAAAGAGACCCAGTACTTC | once | TRBJ2-5 | 15 | TRBV5-6 | TRBD2
CASGGSSGANVLTF | TGTGCCAGCGGCGGAAGCTCTGGGGCCAACGTCCTGACTTTC | few | TRBJ2-6 | 14 | TRBV7-6 | -